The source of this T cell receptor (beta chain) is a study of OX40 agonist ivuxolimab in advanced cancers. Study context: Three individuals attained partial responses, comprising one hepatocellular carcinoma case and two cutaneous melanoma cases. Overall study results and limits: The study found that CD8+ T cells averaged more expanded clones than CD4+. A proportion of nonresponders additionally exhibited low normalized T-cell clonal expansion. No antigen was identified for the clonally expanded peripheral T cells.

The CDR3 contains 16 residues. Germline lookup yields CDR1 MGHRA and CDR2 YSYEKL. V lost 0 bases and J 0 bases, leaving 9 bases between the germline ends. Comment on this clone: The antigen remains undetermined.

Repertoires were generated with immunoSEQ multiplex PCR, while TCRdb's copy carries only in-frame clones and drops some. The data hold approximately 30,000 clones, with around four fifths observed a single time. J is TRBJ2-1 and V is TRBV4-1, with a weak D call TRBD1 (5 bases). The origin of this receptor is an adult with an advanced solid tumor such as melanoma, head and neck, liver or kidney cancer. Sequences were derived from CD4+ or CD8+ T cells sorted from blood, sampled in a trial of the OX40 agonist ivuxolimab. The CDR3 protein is CASSQDQGGSYNEQFF. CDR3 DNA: TGCGCCAGCAGCCAAGATCAGGGCGGCTCCTACAATGAGCAGTTCTTC.